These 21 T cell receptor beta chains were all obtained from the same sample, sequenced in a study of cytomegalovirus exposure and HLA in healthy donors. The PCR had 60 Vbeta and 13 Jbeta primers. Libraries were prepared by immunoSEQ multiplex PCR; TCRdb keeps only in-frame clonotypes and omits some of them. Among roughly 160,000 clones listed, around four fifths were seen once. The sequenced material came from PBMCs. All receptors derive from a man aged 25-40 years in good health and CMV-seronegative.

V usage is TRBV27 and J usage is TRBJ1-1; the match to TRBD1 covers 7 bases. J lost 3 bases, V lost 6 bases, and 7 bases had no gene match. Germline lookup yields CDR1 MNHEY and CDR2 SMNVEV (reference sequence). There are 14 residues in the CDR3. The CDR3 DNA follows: TGTGCCAGCAGCTATGGGACAGTCCACACTGAAGCTTTCTTT. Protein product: CASSYGTVHTEAFF.

The CDR3 reads CASSRREQGLGEKLFF. The DNA for the CDR3 is TGCGCCAGCAGCCGTCGTGAGCAGGGTCTCGGTGAAAAACTGTTTTTT. V and J are TRBV4-1 and TRBJ1-4; D perhaps matches TRBD1 (5 bases). This CDR3 is built from 16 residues. From germline, CDR1 is MGHRA and CDR2 YSYEKL. Trimming took off 4 bases at V and 7 bases at J, with 19 bases between the two ends.

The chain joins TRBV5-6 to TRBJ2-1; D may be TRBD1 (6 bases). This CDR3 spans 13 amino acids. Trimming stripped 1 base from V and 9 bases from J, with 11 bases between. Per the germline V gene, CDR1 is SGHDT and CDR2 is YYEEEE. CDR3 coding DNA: TGTGCCAGCAGCTTGAGGGGGACCGGTGAGCAGTTCTTC. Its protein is CASSLRGTGEQFF.

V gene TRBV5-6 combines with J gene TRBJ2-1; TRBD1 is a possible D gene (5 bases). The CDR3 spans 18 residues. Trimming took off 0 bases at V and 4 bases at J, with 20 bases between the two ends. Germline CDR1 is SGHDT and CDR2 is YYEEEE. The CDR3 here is CASSLVISGPHRYNEQFF. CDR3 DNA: TGTGCCAGCAGCTTGGTGATTTCGGGCCCCCACAGGTACAATGAGCAGTTCTTC.

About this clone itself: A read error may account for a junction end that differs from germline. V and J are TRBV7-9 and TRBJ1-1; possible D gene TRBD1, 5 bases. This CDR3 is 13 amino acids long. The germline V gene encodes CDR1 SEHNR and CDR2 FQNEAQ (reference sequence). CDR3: CSSSWGGMTEAFF. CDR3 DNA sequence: TGTTCCAGCTCATGGGGGGGTATGACTGAAGCTTTCTTT.

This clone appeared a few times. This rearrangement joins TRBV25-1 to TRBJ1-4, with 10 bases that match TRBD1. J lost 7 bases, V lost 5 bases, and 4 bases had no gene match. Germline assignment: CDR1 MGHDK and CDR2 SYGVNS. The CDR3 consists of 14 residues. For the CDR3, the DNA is TGTGCCAGCAGTACGACAGGGGGCACTGAAAAACTGTTTTTT. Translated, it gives CASSTTGGTEKLFF.

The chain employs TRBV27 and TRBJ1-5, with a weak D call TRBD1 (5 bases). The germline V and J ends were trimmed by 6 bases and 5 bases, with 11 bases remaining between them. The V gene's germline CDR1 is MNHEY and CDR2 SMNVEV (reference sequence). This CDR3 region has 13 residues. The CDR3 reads CASRTGGDQPQHF. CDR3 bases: TGTGCCAGCAGGACCGGGGGGGATCAGCCCCAGCATTTT.

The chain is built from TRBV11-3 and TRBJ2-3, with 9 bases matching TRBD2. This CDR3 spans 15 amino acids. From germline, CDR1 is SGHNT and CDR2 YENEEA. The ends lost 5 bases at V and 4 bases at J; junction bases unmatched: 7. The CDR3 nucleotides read TGTGCCAGCAGCCTCCATAGCGGGAGTTCAGATACGCAGTATTTT. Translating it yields CASSLHSGSSDTQYF.

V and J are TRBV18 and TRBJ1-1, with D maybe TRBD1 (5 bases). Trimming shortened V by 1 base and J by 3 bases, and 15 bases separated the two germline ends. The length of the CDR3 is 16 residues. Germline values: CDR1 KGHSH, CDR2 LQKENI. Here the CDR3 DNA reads TGTGCCAGCTCACCACAAATCCAGGGTGCGGACACTGAAGCTTTCTTT. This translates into CASSPQIQGADTEAFF.

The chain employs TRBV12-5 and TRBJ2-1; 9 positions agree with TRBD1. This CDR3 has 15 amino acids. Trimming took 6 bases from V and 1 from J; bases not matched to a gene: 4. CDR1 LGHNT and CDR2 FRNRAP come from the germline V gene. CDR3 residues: CASGRGQGSYNEQFF. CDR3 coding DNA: TGTGCTAGTGGCCGGGGACAGGGATCCTACAATGAGCAGTTCTTC. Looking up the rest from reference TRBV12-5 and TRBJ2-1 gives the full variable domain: DARVTQTPRHKVTEMGQEVTMRCQPILGHNTVFWYRQTMMQGLELLAYFRNRAPLDDSGMPKDRFSAEMPDATLATLKIQPSEPRDSAVYFCASGRGQGSYNEQFFGPGTRLTVL.

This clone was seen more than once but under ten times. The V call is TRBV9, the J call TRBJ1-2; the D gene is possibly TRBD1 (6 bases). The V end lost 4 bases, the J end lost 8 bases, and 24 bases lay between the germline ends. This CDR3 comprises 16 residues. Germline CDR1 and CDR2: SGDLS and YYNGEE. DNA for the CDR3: TGTGCCAGCAGCCCCTCAAACGGTTTACAGGGCCCGGGCTACACCTTC. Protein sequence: CASSPSNGLQGPGYTF.

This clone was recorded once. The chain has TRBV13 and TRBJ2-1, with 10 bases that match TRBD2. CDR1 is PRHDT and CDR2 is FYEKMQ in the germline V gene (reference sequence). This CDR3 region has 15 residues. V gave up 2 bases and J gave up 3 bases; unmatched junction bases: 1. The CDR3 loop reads CASSLRLAGYNEQFF. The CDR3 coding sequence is TGTGCCAGCAGCTTACGACTAGCGGGCTACAATGAGCAGTTCTTC.

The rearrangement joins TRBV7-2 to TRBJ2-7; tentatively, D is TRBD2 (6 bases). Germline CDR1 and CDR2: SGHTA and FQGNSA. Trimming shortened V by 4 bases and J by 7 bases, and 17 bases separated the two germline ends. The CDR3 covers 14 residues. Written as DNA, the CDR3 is TGTGCCAGCAGCTCCACCGGGACTCTATTTGAGCAGTACTTC. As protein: CASSSTGTLFEQYF.

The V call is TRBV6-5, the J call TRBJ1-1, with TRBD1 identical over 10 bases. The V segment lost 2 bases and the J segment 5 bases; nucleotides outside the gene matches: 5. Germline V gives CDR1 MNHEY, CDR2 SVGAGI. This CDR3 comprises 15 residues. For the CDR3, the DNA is TGTGCCAGCAGTTACGACGGACAGGGGGAAACTGAAGCTTTCTTT. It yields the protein CASSYDGQGETEAFF.

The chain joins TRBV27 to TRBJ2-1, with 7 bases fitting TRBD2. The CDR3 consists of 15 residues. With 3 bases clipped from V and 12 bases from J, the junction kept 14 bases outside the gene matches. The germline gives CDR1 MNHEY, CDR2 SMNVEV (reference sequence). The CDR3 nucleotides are TGTGCCAGCAGTTTTCAGGGAGGGGCTCGGACGGGGCAGTTCTTC. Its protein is CASSFQGGARTGQFF.

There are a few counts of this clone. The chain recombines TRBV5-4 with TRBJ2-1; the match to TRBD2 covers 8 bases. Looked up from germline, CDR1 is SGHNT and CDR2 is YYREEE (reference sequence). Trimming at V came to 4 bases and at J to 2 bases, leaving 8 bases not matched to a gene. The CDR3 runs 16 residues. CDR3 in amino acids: CASSMIAGITYNEQFF. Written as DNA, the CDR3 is TGTGCCAGCAGCATGATAGCGGGAATAACCTACAATGAGCAGTTCTTC.

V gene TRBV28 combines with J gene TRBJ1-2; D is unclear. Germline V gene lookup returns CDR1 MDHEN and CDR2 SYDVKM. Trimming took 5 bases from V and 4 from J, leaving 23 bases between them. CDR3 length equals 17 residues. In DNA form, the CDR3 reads TGTGCCAGCAGTAAAGTCTTAGGAGGGTCCCCTATCTATGGCTACACCTTC. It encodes CASSKVLGGSPIYGYTF.

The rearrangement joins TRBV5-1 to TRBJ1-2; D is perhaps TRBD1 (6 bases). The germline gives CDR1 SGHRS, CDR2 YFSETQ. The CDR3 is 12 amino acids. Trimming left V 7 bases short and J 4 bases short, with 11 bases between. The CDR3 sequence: CASGTDSYGYTF. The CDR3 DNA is TGCGCCAGCGGAACGGACAGCTATGGCTACACCTTC.

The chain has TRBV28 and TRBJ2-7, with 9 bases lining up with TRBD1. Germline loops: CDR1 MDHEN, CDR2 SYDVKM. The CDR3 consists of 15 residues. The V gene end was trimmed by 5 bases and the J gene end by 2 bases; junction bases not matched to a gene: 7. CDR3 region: CASSGAGTGTYEQYF. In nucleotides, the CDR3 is TGTGCCAGCAGTGGGGCCGGGACAGGGACCTACGAGCAGTACTTC.

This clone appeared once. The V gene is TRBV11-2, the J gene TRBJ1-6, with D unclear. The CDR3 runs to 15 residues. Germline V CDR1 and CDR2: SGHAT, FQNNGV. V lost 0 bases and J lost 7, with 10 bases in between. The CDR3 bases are TGTGCCAGCAGCTTAGATCCAGGCCCGAATTCACCCCTCCACTTT. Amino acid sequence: CASSLDPGPNSPLHF. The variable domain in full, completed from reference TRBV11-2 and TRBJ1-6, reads EAGVAQSPRYKIIEKRQSVAFWCNPISGHATLYWYQQILGQGPKLLIQFQNNGVVDDSQLPKDRFSAERLKGVDSTLKIQPAKLEDSAVYLCASSLDPGPNSPLHFGNGTRLTVT.

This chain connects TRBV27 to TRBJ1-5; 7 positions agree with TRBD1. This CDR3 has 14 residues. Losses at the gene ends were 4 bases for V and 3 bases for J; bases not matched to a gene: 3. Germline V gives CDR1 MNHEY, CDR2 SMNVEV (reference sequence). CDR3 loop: CASSWDSSNQPQHF. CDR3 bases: TGTGCCAGCAGTTGGGACAGTTCCAATCAGCCCCAGCATTTT.